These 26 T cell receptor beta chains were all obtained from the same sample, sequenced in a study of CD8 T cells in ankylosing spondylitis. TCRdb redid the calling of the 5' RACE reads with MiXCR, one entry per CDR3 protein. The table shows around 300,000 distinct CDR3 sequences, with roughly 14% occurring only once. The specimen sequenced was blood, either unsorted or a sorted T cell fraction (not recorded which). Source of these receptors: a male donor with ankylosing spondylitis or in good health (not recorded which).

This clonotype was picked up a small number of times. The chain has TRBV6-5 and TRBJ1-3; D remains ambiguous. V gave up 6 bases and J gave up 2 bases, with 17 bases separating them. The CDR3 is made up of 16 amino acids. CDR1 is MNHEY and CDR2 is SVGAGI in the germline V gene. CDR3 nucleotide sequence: TGTGCCAGCAGCTTATTGTTAGGGAGTACTGGAAACACCATATATTTT. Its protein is CASSLLLGSTGNTIYF.

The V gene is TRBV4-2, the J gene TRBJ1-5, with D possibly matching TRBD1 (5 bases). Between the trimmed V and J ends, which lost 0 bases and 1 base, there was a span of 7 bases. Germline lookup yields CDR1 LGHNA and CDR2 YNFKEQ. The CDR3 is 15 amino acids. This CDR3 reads CASSQEGQSNQPQHF. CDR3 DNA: TGTGCCAGCAGCCAAGAGGGGCAAAGCAATCAGCCCCAGCATTTT.

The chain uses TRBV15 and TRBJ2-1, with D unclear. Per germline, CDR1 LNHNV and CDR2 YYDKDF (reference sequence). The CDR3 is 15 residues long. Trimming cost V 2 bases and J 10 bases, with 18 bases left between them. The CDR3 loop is CATSRSILGTQEQFF. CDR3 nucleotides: TGTGCCACCAGCAGATCCATCCTGGGTACTCAAGAGCAGTTCTTC. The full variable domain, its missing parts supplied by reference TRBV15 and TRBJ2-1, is DAMVIQNPRYQVTQFGKPVTLSCSQTLNHNVMYWYQQKSSQAPKLLFHYYDKDFNNEADTPDNFQSRRPNTSFCFLDIRSPGLGDTAMYLCATSRSILGTQEQFFGPGTRLTVL.

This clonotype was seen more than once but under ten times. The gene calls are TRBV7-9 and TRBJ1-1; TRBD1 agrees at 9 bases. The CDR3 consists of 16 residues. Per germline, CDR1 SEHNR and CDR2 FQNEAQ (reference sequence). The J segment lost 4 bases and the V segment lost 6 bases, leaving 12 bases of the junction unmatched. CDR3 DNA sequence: TGTGCCAGCAGTTTAAGAACAGGGGGCGCGGCCACTGAAGCTTTCTTT. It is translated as CASSLRTGGAATEAFF.

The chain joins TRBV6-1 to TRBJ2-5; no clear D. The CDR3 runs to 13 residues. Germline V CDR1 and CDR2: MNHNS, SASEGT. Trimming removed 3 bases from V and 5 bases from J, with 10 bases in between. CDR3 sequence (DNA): TGTGCCAGCAGTGATGGTGTATGGGAGACCCAGTACTTC. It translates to CASSDGVWETQYF.

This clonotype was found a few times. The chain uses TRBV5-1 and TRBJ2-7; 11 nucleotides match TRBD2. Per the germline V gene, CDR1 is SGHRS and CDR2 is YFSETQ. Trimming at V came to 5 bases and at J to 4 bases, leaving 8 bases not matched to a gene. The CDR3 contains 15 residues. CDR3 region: CASSSILAGVYEQYF. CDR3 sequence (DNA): TGCGCCAGCAGTTCGATACTAGCGGGAGTGTACGAGCAGTACTTC.

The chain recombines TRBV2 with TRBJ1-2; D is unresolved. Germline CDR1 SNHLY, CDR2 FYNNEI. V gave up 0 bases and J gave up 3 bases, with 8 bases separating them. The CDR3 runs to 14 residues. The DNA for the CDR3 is TGTGCCAGCAGTGAAGCGGAGGGATACTATGGCTACACCTTC. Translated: CASSEAEGYYGYTF.

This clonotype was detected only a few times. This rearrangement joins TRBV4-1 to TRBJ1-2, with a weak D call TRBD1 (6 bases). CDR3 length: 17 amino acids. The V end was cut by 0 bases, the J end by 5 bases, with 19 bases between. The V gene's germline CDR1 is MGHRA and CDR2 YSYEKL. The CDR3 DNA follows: TGCGCCAGCAGCCAAGACGCAGGGGCGCTTCGTATTTATGGCTACACCTTC. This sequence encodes CASSQDAGALRIYGYTF.

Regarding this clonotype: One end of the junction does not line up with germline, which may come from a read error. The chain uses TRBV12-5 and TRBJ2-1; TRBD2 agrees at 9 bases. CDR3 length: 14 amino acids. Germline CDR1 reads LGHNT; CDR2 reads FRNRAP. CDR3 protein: CASGQTSGYNEQLF. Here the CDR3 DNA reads TGTGCTAGTGGCCAAACTAGCGGGTACAATGAGCAGCTCTTC. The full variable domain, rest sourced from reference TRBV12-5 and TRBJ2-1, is DARVTQTPRHKVTEMGQEVTMRCQPILGHNTVFWYRQTMMQGLELLAYFRNRAPLDDSGMPKDRFSAEMPDATLATLKIQPSEPRDSAVYFCASGQTSGYNEQLFGPGTRLTVL.

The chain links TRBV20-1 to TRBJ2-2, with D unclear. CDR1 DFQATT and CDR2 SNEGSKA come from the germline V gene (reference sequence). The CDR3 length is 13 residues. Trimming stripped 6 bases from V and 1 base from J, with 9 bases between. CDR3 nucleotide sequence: TGCAGTGCCCCCTTGGGGAACACCGGGGAGCTGTTTTTT. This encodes CSAPLGNTGELFF.

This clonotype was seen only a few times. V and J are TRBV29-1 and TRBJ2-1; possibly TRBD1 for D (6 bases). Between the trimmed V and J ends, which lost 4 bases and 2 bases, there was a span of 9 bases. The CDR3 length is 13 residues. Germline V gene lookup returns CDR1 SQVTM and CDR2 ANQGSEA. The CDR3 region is CSVGTAAYNEQFF. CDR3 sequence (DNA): TGCAGCGTTGGGACAGCGGCCTACAATGAGCAGTTCTTC.

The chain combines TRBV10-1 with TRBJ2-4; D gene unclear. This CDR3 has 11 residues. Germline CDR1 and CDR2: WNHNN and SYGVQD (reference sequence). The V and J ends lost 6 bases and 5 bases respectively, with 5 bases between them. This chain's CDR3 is CASSQENIQYF. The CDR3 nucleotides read TGCGCCAGCAGCCAGGAAAACATTCAGTACTTC.

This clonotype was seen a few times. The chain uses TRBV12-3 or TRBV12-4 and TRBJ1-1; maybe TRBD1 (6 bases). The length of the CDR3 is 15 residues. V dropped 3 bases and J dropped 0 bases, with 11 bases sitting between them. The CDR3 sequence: CASSFSGHLNTEAFF. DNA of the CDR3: TGTGCCAGCAGTTTTTCGGGACACCTGAACACTGAAGCTTTCTTT.

CDR3 protein: CASSLEWNTEAFF. CDR3 in DNA: TGCGCCAGCAGCTTGGAATGGAACACTGAAGCTTTCTTT. The chain is built from TRBV5-1 and TRBJ1-1; D gene unclear. Germline CDR1 SGHRS, CDR2 YFSETQ. V gave up 0 bases and J gave up 1 base, with 4 bases separating them. This CDR3 has 13 amino acids.

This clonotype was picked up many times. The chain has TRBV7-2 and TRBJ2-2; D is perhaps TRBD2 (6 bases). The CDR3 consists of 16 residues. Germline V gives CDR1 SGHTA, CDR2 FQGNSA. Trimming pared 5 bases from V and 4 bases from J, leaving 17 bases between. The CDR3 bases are TGTGCCAGCAGCCACCCGAGCGGGTGGACCACCGGGGAGCTGTTTTTT. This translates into CASSHPSGWTTGELFF.

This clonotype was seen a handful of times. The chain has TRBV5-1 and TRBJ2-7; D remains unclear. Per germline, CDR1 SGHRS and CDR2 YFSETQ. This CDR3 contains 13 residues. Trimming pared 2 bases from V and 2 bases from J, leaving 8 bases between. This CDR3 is CASSFEAPYEQYF. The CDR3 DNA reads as TGCGCCAGCAGCTTCGAAGCGCCCTACGAGCAGTACTTC. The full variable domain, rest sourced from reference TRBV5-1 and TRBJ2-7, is KAGVTQTPRYLIKTRGQQVTLSCSPISGHRSVSWYQQTPGQGLQFLFEYFSETQRNKGNFPGRFSGRQFSNSRSEMNVSTLELGDSALYLCASSFEAPYEQYFGPGTRLTVT.

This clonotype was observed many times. CDR3 bases: TGTGCCTGGAATTCGTGGAGTCCGGAAAAACTGTTTTTT. Protein: CAWNSWSPEKLFF. The chain uses TRBV30 and TRBJ1-4; no firm D call. Trimming took off 4 bases at V and 8 bases at J, with 14 bases between the two ends. The germline V gene encodes CDR1 GTSNPN and CDR2 SVGIG (reference sequence). The CDR3 totals 13 residues.

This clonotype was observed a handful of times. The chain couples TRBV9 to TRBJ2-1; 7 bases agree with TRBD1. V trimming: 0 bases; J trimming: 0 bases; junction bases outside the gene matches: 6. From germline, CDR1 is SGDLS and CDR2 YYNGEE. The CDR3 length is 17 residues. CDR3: CASSVGQGVSSYNEQFF. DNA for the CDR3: TGTGCCAGCAGCGTAGGACAGGGCGTCAGCTCCTACAATGAGCAGTTCTTC. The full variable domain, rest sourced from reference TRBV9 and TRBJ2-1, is DSGVTQTPKHLITATGQRVTLRCSPRSGDLSVYWYQQSLDQGLQFLIQYYNGEERAKGNILERFSAQQFPDLHSELNLSSLELGDSALYFCASSVGQGVSSYNEQFFGPGTRLTVL.

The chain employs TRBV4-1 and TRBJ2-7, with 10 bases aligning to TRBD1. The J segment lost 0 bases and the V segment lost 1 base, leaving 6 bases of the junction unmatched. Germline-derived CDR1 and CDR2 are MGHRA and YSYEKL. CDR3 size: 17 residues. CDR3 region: CASSQGRQGASSYEQYF. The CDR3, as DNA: TGCGCCAGCAGCCAAGGACGACAGGGGGCGAGCTCCTACGAGCAGTACTTC.

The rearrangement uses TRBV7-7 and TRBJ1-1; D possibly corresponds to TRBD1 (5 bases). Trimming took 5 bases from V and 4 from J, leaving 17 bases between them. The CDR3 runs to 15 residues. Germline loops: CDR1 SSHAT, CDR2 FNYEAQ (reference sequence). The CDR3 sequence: CASSPFPGVGTEAFF. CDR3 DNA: TGTGCCAGCAGCCCGTTCCCGGGGGTAGGCACTGAAGCTTTCTTT.

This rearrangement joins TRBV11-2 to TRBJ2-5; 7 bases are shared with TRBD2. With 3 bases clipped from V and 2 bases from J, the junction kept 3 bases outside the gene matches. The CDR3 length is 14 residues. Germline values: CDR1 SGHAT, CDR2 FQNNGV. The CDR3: CASSLGGIQETQYF. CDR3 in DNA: TGTGCCAGCAGCTTGGGGGGGATACAAGAGACCCAGTACTTC.

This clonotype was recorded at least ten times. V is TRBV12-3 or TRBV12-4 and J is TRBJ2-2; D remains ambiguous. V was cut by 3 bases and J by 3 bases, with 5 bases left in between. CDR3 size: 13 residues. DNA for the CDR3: TGTGCCAGCAGTTTCGCGGACACCGGGGAGCTGTTTTTT. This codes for CASSFADTGELFF.

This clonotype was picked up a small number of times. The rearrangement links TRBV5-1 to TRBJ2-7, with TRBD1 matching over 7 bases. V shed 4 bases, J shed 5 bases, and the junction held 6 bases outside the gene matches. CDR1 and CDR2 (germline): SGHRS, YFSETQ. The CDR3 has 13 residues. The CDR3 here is CASSPGQFNEQYF. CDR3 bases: TGCGCCAGCAGCCCGGGACAGTTCAACGAGCAGTACTTC.

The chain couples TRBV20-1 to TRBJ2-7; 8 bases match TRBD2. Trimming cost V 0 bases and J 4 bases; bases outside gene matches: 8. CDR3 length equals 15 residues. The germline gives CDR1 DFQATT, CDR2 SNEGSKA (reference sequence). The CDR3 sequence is CSARDDSGTIYEQYF. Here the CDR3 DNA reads TGCAGTGCTAGAGACGATAGCGGGACGATTTACGAGCAGTACTTC.

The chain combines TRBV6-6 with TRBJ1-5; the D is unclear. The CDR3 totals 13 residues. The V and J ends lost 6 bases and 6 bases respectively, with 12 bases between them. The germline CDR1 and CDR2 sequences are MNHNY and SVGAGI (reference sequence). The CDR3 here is CASSQGLSQPQHF. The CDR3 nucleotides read TGTGCCAGCAGCCAAGGGTTAAGTCAGCCCCAGCATTTT.

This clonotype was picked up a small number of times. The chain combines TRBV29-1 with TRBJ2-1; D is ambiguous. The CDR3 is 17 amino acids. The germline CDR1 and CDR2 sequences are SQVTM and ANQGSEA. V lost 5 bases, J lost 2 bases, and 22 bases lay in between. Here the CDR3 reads CSVLHDPSRSPYNEQFF. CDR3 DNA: TGCAGCGTTCTCCATGACCCTTCTAGGAGCCCCTACAATGAGCAGTTCTTC.